The sample holds many counts of the clone carrying this T cell receptor beta chain. This entry is derived from a study of human T cells and chemical hapten exposure. Whole-study context: Reading of the patch tests, which applied 0.01% DPC to the upper back, occurred at 6 days. Mostly female, the patients presented with alopecia areata, totalis or universalis. Small differences in pooled library volume mainly drove the variation in TCR yields per sample.

TCRdb used MiXCR to reprocess the RACE reads, holding one entry per CDR3 protein. This sample has 45,000 to 60,000 distinct CDR3 sequences; approximately 8.8% occur once, and the top ten carry 14%. V lost 3 bases and J 0 bases, leaving 7 bases between the germline ends. CDR3 length: 14 residues. From germline, CDR1 is MRHNA and CDR2 SNTAGT. Described time point: pre-sensitization, week 0. The treatment: therapeutic diphenylcyclopropenone sensitization with weekly scalp DPC. Blood draws came first, before each patch test. The sequencing used whole blood, collected in connection with sensitization to the hapten diphenylcyclopropenone (DPC). This TCR was sampled from a woman aged 40 to 50 with alopecia areata. Some clones in this sample may be carry-over from other donors' samples. This chain joins TRBV6-4 and TRBJ2-3; D is ambiguous. For the CDR3, the DNA is TGTGCCAGCAGTGAGAGCGTTAGCACAGATACGCAGTATTTT. It yields the protein CASSESVSTDTQYF.